This TCR beta chain was obtained from a study of T cells in Graves' hyperthyroidism and ophthalmopathy. At the level of the study: Peripheral blood was acquired at first diagnosis, ahead of any therapy whatsoever. General study results and limits: Most clonotypes that expanded in the thyroid above 0.001 also showed up in blood.

Note on this clonotype: Its antigen is not known.

Researchers amplified the TCR beta CDR3 regions from RNA transcripts. The primer set for the first-round RT-PCR of the TCR CDR3 was HTBI. TCRdb used MiXCR to reprocess the multiplex PCR reads, holding one entry per CDR3 protein. The data show 550,000 to 650,000 distinct CDR3 sequences, with more than 11% seen just once and roughly 6.2% held by the top ten. Thyroid ultrasound and orbital computed tomography, with clinical symptoms and serum thyroxine and TRAb, informed diagnoses. The CDR3 runs 14 residues. CDR1 and CDR2 (germline): DFQATT, SNEGSKA (reference sequence). With 2 bases clipped from V and 8 bases from J, the junction kept 11 bases outside the gene matches.

Sequencing input: blood. The origin of this receptor is a woman aged 25-40 years with Graves' hyperthyroidism that later progressed to Graves' ophthalmopathy. V usage is TRBV20-1 and J usage is TRBJ1-2; 7 nucleotides line up with TRBD1. The DNA of the CDR3 is TGCAGTGCTAGATACGCGACAGGGTCGGAAGGCTACACCTTC. It is translated as CSARYATGSEGYTF.